A single sample gave rise to the 28 T cell receptor beta chains below, sequenced in a study of identical twins. TCRdb recomputed calls from the 5' RACE reads with MiXCR, one row per CDR3 protein. The repertoire holds over 600,000 distinct CDR3 sequences, with about 20% as singletons. This sample also appeared in a second study, on T cells expressing NK-cell markers.

The specimen was PBMCs. The origin of the receptors is a woman under 30 in good health.

This rearrangement joins TRBV20-1 to TRBJ2-2; D perhaps matches TRBD2 (5 bases). CDR1 DFQATT and CDR2 SNEGSKA come from the germline V gene (reference sequence). The CDR3 consists of 11 residues. Trimming pared 6 bases from V and 6 bases from J, leaving 8 bases between. DNA of the CDR3: TGCAGTGCCGAGAGGGCCGGGGAGCTGTTTTTT. It encodes CSAERAGELFF.

This clonotype was detected only once. The chain couples TRBV28 to TRBJ2-1; 9 nucleotides agree with TRBD1. Germline trimming cut 6 bases from V and 4 bases from J; bases unmatched to any gene: 7. Per germline, CDR1 MDHEN and CDR2 SYDVKM. The CDR3 extends over 15 amino acids. The CDR3 DNA sequence: TGTGCCAGCAGAACAGGGGGCGTCGGTTACAATGAGCAGTTCTTC. The encoded protein is CASRTGGVGYNEQFF.

This clonotype was observed a few times. The V and J genes are TRBV11-2 and TRBJ2-1, with D tentatively TRBD1 or TRBD2 (5 bases each). The V gene's germline CDR1 is SGHAT and CDR2 FQNNGV. This CDR3 is built from 14 residues. Trimming took 5 bases from V and 4 from J, leaving 12 bases between them. The CDR3 bases are TGTGCCAGCAGCATGGGACCAGAATACAATGAGCAGTTCTTC. Encoded protein: CASSMGPEYNEQFF.

This clonotype came up a few times. This chain links TRBV20-1 with TRBJ1-1, with 9 bases fitting TRBD1. Germline V gives CDR1 DFQATT, CDR2 SNEGSKA (reference sequence). The CDR3 loop spans 12 amino acids. V trimming: 1 base; J trimming: 10 bases; junction bases outside the gene matches: 4. The CDR3 loop reads CSARGDRVRAFF. The CDR3 region has the DNA TGCAGTGCTAGAGGGGACAGGGTCAGAGCTTTCTTT.

V is TRBV5-1 and J is TRBJ2-1; D uncertain. The ends were cut back, 4 bases at V and 7 bases at J, with 9 bases in the middle. Germline V gene sequence: CDR1 SGHRS, CDR2 YFSETQ. The CDR3 totals 12 residues. CDR3 residues: CASSHSGNEQFF. As DNA, the CDR3 is TGCGCCAGCAGCCACTCTGGGAATGAGCAGTTCTTC.

In its sample, this clonotype was seen a few times. This chain links TRBV7-2 with TRBJ1-4; the D is unclear. CDR1 is SGHTA and CDR2 is FQGNSA in the germline V gene. This CDR3 contains 13 residues. V lost 8 bases and J lost 3, with 10 bases in between. This CDR3 reads CASAQPPNEKLFF. CDR3 sequence (DNA): TGTGCCAGCGCCCAGCCCCCTAATGAAAAACTGTTTTTT.

This clonotype was counted only a few times. The chain has TRBV4-2 and TRBJ1-1; D not resolved. Trimming took off 4 bases at V and 3 bases at J, with 12 bases between the two ends. The CDR3 contains 14 residues. CDR1 and CDR2 (germline): LGHNA, YNFKEQ. The CDR3 sequence is CASSPQSADTEAFF. The DNA for the CDR3 is TGTGCCAGCAGCCCCCAGAGTGCTGACACTGAAGCTTTCTTT.

This clonotype appeared a few times. V usage is TRBV12-3 or TRBV12-4 and J usage is TRBJ2-2; D gene uncertain. V shed 8 bases and J shed 0 bases, with 13 bases lying between them. The CDR3 length is 15 residues. CDR3 in amino acids: CASGSNFANTGELFF. The CDR3 DNA sequence: TGTGCCAGCGGGTCGAATTTTGCGAACACCGGGGAGCTGTTTTTT.

This clonotype came up many times. This chain joins TRBV29-1 and TRBJ1-2, with TRBD1 matching 10 bases. Germline values: CDR1 SQVTM, CDR2 ANQGSEA. This CDR3 comprises 13 residues. J was trimmed by 4 bases and V by 5 bases; bases with no gene match: 4. The DNA of the CDR3 is TGCAGCGTTCGGGACAGGGGATCCTATGGCTACACCTTC. This encodes CSVRDRGSYGYTF.

In its sample, this clonotype was seen a few times. The chain links TRBV20-1 to TRBJ1-2; TRBD1 matches 8 bases. The ends lost 1 base at V and 1 base at J; junction bases unmatched: 2. The germline V gene has CDR1 DFQATT and CDR2 SNEGSKA (reference sequence). The CDR3 runs to 14 residues. The DNA for the CDR3 is TGCAGTGCTAGAGCGGGACAGGTTAACTATGGCTACACCTTC. This encodes CSARAGQVNYGYTF.

This clonotype was recorded a few times. The chain carries TRBV6-5 and TRBJ1-1; the D gene is possibly TRBD1 (5 bases). From germline, CDR1 is MNHEY and CDR2 SVGAGI. V was trimmed by 8 bases and J by 3 bases, leaving 10 bases between them. There are 12 residues in the CDR3. For the CDR3, the DNA is TGTGCCAGCGGGGGGTTCGACACTGAAGCTTTCTTT. This codes for CASGGFDTEAFF.

V and J are TRBV12-3 or TRBV12-4 and TRBJ2-6, with D unclear. V lost 3 bases and J 0 bases, leaving 12 bases between the germline ends. The CDR3 has 17 residues. CDR3 bases: TGTGCCAGCAGTTTCCCAGTAGAACACTCTGGGGCCAACGTCCTGACTTTC. It yields the protein CASSFPVEHSGANVLTF.

V and J are TRBV9 and TRBJ2-7; 8 nucleotides align to TRBD1. In germline, CDR1 is SGDLS, CDR2 YYNGEE. The trim removed 3 bases at V and 5 bases at J, leaving 7 bases unmatched. The CDR3 contains 14 residues. CDR3 DNA sequence: TGTGCCAGCAGCGCCAACAGGGGGGTAAACGAGCAGTACTTC. Translated: CASSANRGVNEQYF.

The J gene is TRBJ1-1, the V gene TRBV6-6, with D uncertain. The CDR3 runs 12 residues. Germline assignment: CDR1 MNHNY and CDR2 SVGAGI (reference sequence). V was pared by 6 bases and J by 6 bases, with 11 bases between. The CDR3 here is CASSSSRAEAFF. As DNA, the CDR3 is TGTGCCAGCAGCTCTAGTAGGGCTGAAGCTTTCTTT.

This rearrangement joins TRBV10-3 to TRBJ2-5, with D possibly TRBD1 on 5 matching bases. CDR1 and CDR2 (germline): ENHRY, SYGVKD. V shed 8 bases and J shed 2 bases, with 12 bases lying between them. The CDR3 has 13 residues. CDR3 loop: CAIGKTVQETQYF. CDR3 in DNA: TGTGCCATCGGAAAGACAGTGCAAGAGACCCAGTACTTC.

This clonotype was observed a handful of times. The chain combines TRBV29-1 with TRBJ2-1; tentatively, D is TRBD1 (5 bases). Trimming removed 7 bases from V and 8 bases from J, with 9 bases in between. Germline CDR1 is SQVTM and CDR2 is ANQGSEA. The CDR3 has 10 amino acids. CDR3 DNA sequence: TGCAGCGCAGGGCTCGATGAGCAGTTCTTC. This translates into CSAGLDEQFF.

The J gene is TRBJ2-7, the V gene TRBV7-2; maybe TRBD2 (6 bases). The CDR3 sequence is 15 residues long. Germline V lookup: CDR1 SGHTA, CDR2 FQGNSA. V was pared by 1 base and J by 3 bases, with 13 bases between. The CDR3 coding sequence is TGTGCCAGCAGCTTAGTCAGTCAGGGAGGCTACGAGCAGTACTTC. It yields the protein CASSLVSQGGYEQYF.

The V gene is TRBV7-9, the J gene TRBJ2-1, with 7 bases that match TRBD2. The ends lost 5 bases at V and 6 bases at J; junction bases unmatched: 7. The length of the CDR3 is 14 residues. Germline V gene sequence: CDR1 SEHNR, CDR2 FQNEAQ (reference sequence). CDR3 DNA sequence: TGTGCCAGCAGCCCCTGGACTAGTCCCAATGAGCAGTTCTTC. Amino acid sequence: CASSPWTSPNEQFF.

There are a few counts of this clonotype. This rearrangement joins TRBV7-2 to TRBJ2-1, with 10 bases lining up with TRBD1. This CDR3 spans 13 amino acids. The ends lost 5 bases at V and 9 bases at J; junction bases unmatched: 4. Looked up from germline, CDR1 is SGHTA and CDR2 is FQGNSA. The CDR3, as DNA: TGTGCCAGCAGCGTCGGGACAGGGGTTGAGCAGTTCTTC. Encoded protein: CASSVGTGVEQFF.

This chain connects TRBV5-1 to TRBJ1-2; no clear D gene. This CDR3 has 14 residues. CDR1 and CDR2 from the germline V gene are SGHRS and YFSETQ. V was clipped by 3 bases and J by 4 bases, with 13 bases between them. CDR3 region: CASSSTGTAYGYTF. The CDR3 DNA reads TGCGCCAGCAGCTCGACCGGTACAGCCTATGGCTACACCTTC.

The chain employs TRBV7-9 and TRBJ2-6, with a tentative D call TRBD1 (5 bases). The CDR3 is made up of 16 amino acids. Trimming removed 4 bases from V and 0 bases from J, with 10 bases in between. Germline CDR1 reads SEHNR; CDR2 reads FQNEAQ (reference sequence). The CDR3 is CASSSHRLSGANVLTF. As DNA, the CDR3 is TGTGCCAGCAGCTCTCACAGGCTCTCTGGGGCCAACGTCCTGACTTTC.

This clonotype occurred a few times. The V call is TRBV7-3, the J call TRBJ2-1; 7 bases match TRBD2. Germline-derived CDR1 and CDR2 are SGHTA and FQGTGA. The V and J ends lost 5 bases and 5 bases, in that order; junction bases with no gene match: 9. The CDR3 totals 15 residues. Here the CDR3 DNA reads TGTGCCAGCAGCGAATCGGGGGGTCATAACAATGAGCAGTTCTTC. Protein sequence: CASSESGGHNNEQFF.

This clonotype was seen repeatedly, ten times or more. The V call is TRBV12-3 or TRBV12-4, the J call TRBJ1-5; unclear D gene. This CDR3 has 12 residues. The V and J ends lost 5 bases and 7 bases respectively, with 9 bases between them. The CDR3: CASSPDRQPQHF. The DNA for the CDR3 is TGTGCCAGCAGTCCTGACCGACAGCCCCAGCATTTT.

In its sample, this clonotype was seen a few times. The chain links TRBV5-1 to TRBJ1-1, with unresolved D. The CDR3 extends over 14 amino acids. V lost 5 bases, J lost 3 bases, and 14 bases lay in between. Germline CDR1 SGHRS, CDR2 YFSETQ. The DNA of the CDR3 is TGCGCCAGCAGGAGGAGGGAATGGGACACTGAAGCTTTCTTT. Translating it yields CASRRREWDTEAFF.

Only a few counts were recorded for this clonotype. The chain combines TRBV20-1 with TRBJ2-7; 9 bases are shared with TRBD2. Trimming at V came to 3 bases and at J to 1 base, leaving 4 bases not matched to a gene. CDR1 is DFQATT and CDR2 is SNEGSKA in the germline V gene (reference sequence). This CDR3 comprises 14 residues. CDR3 coding DNA: TGCAGTGCTAGTGGGACTAGCCGGTCCTACGAGCAGTACTTC. Protein sequence: CSASGTSRSYEQYF.

J is TRBJ2-4 and V is TRBV3-1, with a weak D call TRBD1 (6 bases). Trimming removed 3 bases at V and 2 bases at J, with 14 bases between. CDR3 length: 16 amino acids. Germline CDR1 and CDR2: LGHDT and YNNKEL (reference sequence). Here the CDR3 DNA reads TGTGCCAGCAGCCACATAACAGGGTTAACCAAAAACATTCAGTACTTC. Its protein product is CASSHITGLTKNIQYF.

Concerning this clonotype itself: At one end, the junction sequence differs from germline, possibly due to a read error. This chain connects TRBV5-1 to TRBJ1-3; tentatively, D is TRBD1 (5 bases). This CDR3 spans 15 amino acids. Per germline, CDR1 SGHRS and CDR2 YFSETQ. The CDR3 loop reads CASSLVSGTGNTIYF. CDR3 nucleotide sequence: TGCGCCAGCAGCTTGGTTTCGGGGACTGGGAACACCATATATTTT.

The chain is built from TRBV5-6 and TRBJ1-2; 7 bases are shared with TRBD1. Per germline, CDR1 SGHDT and CDR2 YYEEEE. The CDR3 sequence is 14 residues long. Unmatched junction bases numbered 4, after V lost 1 base and J lost 4 bases. The CDR3, as DNA: TGTGCCAGCAGCTTGAGGACAGGCTTCTATGGCTACACCTTC. Translation: CASSLRTGFYGYTF.